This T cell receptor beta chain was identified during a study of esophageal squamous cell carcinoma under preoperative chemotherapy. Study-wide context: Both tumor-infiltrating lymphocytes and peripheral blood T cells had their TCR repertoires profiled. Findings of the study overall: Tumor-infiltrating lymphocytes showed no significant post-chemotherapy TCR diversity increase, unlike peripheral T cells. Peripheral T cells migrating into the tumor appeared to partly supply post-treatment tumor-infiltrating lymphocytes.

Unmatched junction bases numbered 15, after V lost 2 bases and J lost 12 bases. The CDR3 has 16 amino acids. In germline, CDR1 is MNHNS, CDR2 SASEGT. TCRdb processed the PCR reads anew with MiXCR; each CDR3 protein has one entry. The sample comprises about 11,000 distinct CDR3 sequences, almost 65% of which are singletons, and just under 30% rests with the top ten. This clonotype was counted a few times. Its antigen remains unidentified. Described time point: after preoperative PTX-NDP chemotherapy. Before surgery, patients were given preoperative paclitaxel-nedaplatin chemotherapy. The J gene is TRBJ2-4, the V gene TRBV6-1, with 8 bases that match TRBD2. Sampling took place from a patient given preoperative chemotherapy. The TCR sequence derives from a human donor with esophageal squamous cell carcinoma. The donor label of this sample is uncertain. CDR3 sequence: CASSESGGSAKDTQYF. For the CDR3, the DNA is TGTGCCAGCAGTGAATCGGGGGGGAGCGCCAAAGACACTCAGTACTTC.